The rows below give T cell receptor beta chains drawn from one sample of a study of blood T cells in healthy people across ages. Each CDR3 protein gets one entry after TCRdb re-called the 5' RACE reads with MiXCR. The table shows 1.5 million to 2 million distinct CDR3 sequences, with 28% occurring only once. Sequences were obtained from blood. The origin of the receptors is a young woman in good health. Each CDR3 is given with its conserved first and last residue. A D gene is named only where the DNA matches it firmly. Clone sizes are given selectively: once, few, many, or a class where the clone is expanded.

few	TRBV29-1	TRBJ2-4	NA	CSAGRGTPRDIQYF	TGCAGCGCGGGACGAGGGACCCCAAGGGACATTCAGTACTTC
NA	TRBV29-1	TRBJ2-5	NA	CSVEHHGKETQYF	TGCAGCGTTGAACACCATGGGAAAGAGACCCAGTACTTC
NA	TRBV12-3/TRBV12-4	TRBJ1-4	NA	CASSPRAGRTNEKLFF	TGTGCCAGCAGTCCCCGGGCGGGGCGAACTAATGAAAAACTGTTTTTT
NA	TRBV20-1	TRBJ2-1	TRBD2	CSAPSGGATNEQFF	TGCAGTGCTCCGAGCGGGGGGGCGACTAATGAGCAGTTCTTC
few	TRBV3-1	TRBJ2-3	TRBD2	CASSPGASGADTQYF	TGTGCCAGCAGCCCCGGGGCTAGCGGGGCAGATACGCAGTATTTT
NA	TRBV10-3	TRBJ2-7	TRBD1	CVTSGQGSYGQYF	TGTGTCACTTCGGGACAGGGCTCCTACGGGCAGTACTTC
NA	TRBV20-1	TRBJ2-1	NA	CSARAEETQFF	TGCAGCGCTAGAGCGGAGGAGACCCAGTTCTTC
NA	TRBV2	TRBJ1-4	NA	CASYSPLEEKLFF	TGTGCCAGCTATTCACCATTGGAGGAAAAACTGTTTTTT
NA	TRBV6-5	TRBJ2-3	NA	CASRPTGTYTQYF	TGTGCCAGCAGGCCAACAGGAACCTATACGCAGTATTTT
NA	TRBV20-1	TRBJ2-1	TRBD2	CSARTRTSGYNEQFF	TGCAGTGCCAGAACAAGGACTAGTGGCTACAATGAGCAGTTCTTC
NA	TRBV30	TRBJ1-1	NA	CAFNPDSGMNTEAFF	TGTGCCTTCAACCCTGACAGCGGAATGAACACTGAAGCTTTCTTT
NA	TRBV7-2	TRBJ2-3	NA	CASGVGATRRTDTQYF	TGTGCCAGCGGGGTAGGGGCCACTCGACGCACAGATACGCAGTATTTT
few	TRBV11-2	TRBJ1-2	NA	CASSPRGGATNYGYTF	TGTGCCAGCAGCCCCCGGGGGGGTGCTACTAACTATGGCTACACCTTC
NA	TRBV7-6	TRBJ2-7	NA	CASSLFKGNYEQYF	TGTGCCAGCAGCTTGTTTAAGGGGAACTACGAGCAGTACTTC
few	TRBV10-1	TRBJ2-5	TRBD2	CASSERLAGGWETQYF	TGCGCCAGCAGTGAGAGACTAGCGGGAGGATGGGAGACCCAGTACTTC
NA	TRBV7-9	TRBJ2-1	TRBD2	CASRSSAGEYNEQFF	TGTGCCAGCAGATCCTCAGCGGGAGAGTACAATGAGCAGTTCTTC
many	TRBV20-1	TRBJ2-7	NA	CSARDWSSYEQYF	TGCAGTGCTAGAGATTGGAGCTCCTACGAGCAGTACTTC
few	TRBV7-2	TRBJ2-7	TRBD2	CASSPTSGGGSEQYF	TGTGCCAGCAGTCCGACTAGCGGGGGCGGGTCCGAGCAGTACTTC
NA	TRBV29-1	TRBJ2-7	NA	CSVESALGQYF	TGCAGCGTTGAAAGCGCTCTCGGGCAGTACTTC
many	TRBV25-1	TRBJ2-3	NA	CASTNFGATQYF	TGTGCCAGCACCAACTTCGGCGCCACGCAGTATTTT
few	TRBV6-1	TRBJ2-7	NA	CASITYYEQYF	TGTGCCAGCATTACCTACTACGAGCAGTACTTC
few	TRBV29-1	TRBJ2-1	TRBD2	CSVEFGLAREQFF	TGCAGCGTTGAATTCGGACTAGCTCGCGAGCAGTTCTTC
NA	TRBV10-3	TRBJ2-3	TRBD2	CAISSTSGGVADTQYF	TGTGCCATCAGTTCCACCAGCGGGGGTGTCGCAGATACGCAGTATTTT
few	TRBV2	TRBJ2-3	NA	CASSGSPAQADTQYF	TGTGCCAGCAGTGGCTCACCGGCACAGGCAGATACGCAGTATTTT
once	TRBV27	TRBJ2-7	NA	CASSLKRELYEQYF	TGTGCCAGCAGTTTAAAACGGGAGCTCTACGAGCAGTACTTC
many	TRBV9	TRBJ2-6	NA	CASSVEPILSGANVLTF	TGTGCCAGCAGCGTAGAACCGATTCTCTCTGGGGCCAACGTCCTGACTTTC
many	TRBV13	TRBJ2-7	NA	CASSTRRELYEQYF	TGTGCCAGCAGCACCCGACGGGAGCTTTACGAGCAGTACTTC
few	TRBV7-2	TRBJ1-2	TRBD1	CASSSSQGDLFYGYTF	TGTGCCAGCAGCTCTTCACAGGGGGACCTATTCTATGGCTACACCTTC
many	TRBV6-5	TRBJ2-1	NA	CASRPQQSNEQFF	TGTGCCAGCCGCCCTCAACAGTCAAATGAGCAGTTCTTC
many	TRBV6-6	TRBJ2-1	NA	CASKDEREQFF	TGTGCCAGCAAAGATGAGCGGGAGCAGTTCTTC
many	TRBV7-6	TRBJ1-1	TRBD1	CASRKGASTEAFF	TGTGCCAGCCGTAAGGGGGCGAGCACTGAAGCTTTCTTT
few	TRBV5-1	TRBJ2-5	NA	CASSLAPVRGGAQETQYF	TGCGCCAGCAGCTTGGCCCCCGTGAGGGGTGGGGCACAAGAGACCCAGTACTTC
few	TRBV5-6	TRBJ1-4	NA	CASSLKTVLREKLFF	TGTGCCAGCAGCTTGAAAACAGTCCTCCGTGAAAAACTGTTTTTT
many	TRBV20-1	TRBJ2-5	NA	CSAILGSQETQYF	TGCAGTGCTATCTTGGGCAGTCAAGAGACCCAGTACTTC
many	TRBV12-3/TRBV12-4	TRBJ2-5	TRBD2	CASSLQTSGEQETQYF	TGTGCCAGCAGCCTCCAGACTAGCGGGGAACAAGAGACCCAGTACTTC
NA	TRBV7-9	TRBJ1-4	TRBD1	CALGQGDLDEKLFF	TGTGCCCTGGGACAGGGGGATTTGGATGAAAAACTGTTTTTT
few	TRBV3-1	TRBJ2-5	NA	CASSRNFRGEETQYF	TGTGCCAGCAGCCGAAACTTCAGGGGGGAAGAGACCCAGTACTTC
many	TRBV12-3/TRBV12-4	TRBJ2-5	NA	CASSPVGYQETQYF	TGTGCCAGCAGCCCAGTTGGGTACCAAGAGACCCAGTACTTC
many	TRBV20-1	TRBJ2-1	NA	CSATRSGSYNEQFF	TGCAGTGCTACCCGGAGCGGCTCCTACAATGAGCAGTTCTTC
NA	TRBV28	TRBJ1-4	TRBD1	CASTRTGSAEKLFF	TGTGCCAGCACCAGGACAGGATCGGCTGAAAAACTGTTTTTT
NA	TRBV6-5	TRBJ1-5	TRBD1	CASSPEGRQGGQPQHF	TGTGCCAGCAGTCCCGAAGGGCGACAGGGGGGTCAGCCCCAGCATTTT
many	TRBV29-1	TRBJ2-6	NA	CSVGVLSSLTF	TGCAGCGTTGGTGTTTTGTCCTCCTTGACTTTC
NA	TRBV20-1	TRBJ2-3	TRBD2	CSARDPGTRPDTQYF	TGCAGTGCTAGAGACCCAGGGACTAGACCAGATACGCAGTATTTT
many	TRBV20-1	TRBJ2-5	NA	CSVSDRETQYF	TGCAGTGTTTCGGACAGAGAGACCCAGTACTTC
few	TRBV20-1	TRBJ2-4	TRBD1	CSASLGTGTIQYF	TGCAGTGCTAGCCTTGGGACAGGGACCATTCAGTACTTC
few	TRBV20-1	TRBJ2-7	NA	CSAPGADSYELYF	TGCAGTGCACCAGGGGCAGACTCCTACGAGCTGTACTTC
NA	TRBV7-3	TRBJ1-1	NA	CASSAGTLTEAFF	TGTGCCAGCAGCGCCGGGACTCTCACTGAAGCTTTCTTT
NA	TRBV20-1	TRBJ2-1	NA	CSASRRGPYNEQFF	TGCAGTGCTAGCCGGCGGGGGCCCTACAATGAGCAGTTCTTC
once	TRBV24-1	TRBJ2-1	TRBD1	CATTEGQGSYEQFF	TGTGCCACGACGGAGGGACAGGGAAGTTATGAGCAGTTCTTC
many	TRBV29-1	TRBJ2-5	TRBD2	CSHGGGSKTQYF	TGCAGCCATGGGGGGGGGTCGAAGACCCAGTACTTC
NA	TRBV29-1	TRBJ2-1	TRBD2	CSVTGGLAGVNEQFF	TGCAGCGTTACGGGGGGACTAGCGGGAGTGAATGAGCAGTTCTTC
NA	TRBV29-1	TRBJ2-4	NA	CSVVSGWWGKSIQHF	TGCAGCGTTGTAAGCGGGTGGTGGGGCAAAAGCATTCAGCACTTC
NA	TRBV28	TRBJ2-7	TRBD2	CASKEAGGVGEQYF	TGTGCCAGCAAAGAAGCGGGGGGCGTTGGCGAGCAGTACTTC
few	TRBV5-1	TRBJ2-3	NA	CASGLGGRGGRTDTQYF	TGCGCCAGCGGCTTGGGGGGTCGCGGGGGCCGCACAGATACGCAGTATTTT
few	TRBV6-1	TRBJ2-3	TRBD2	CASDRGDTDTQYF	TGTGCCAGCGACCGGGGGGACACAGATACGCAGTATTTT